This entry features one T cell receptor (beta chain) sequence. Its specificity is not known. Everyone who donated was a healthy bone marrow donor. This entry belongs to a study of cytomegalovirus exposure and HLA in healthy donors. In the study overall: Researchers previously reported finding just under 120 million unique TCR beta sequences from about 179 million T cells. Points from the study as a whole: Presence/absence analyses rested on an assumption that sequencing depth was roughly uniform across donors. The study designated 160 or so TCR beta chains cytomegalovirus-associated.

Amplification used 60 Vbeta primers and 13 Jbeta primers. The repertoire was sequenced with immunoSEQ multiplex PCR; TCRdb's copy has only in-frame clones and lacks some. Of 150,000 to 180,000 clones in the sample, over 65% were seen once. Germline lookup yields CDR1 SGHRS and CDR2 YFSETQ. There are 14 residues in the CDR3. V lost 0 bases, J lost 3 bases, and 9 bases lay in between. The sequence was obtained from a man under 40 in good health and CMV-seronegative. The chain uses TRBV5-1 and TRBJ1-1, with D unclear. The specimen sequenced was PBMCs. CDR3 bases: TGCGCCAGCAGCTTGGAAGCGACTTACACTGAAGCTTTCTTT. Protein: CASSLEATYTEAFF. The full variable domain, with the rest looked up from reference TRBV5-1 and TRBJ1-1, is KAGVTQTPRYLIKTRGQQVTLSCSPISGHRSVSWYQQTPGQGLQFLFEYFSETQRNKGNFPGRFSGRQFSNSRSEMNVSTLELGDSALYLCASSLEATYTEAFFGQGTRLTVV.